This TCR beta chain was retrieved from a study of blood T cell repertoires in COVID-19. Study at large: Sites in the United States, Italy and Spain provided acute and convalescent COVID-19 samples. PBMCs, B-cell-depleted T cells, or T cells provided the cDNA or gDNA that made up the material.

In the source study's methods: Amplifying reference gene primers gave estimates of nucleated cell counts. Profiling relied on immunoSEQ multiplex PCR, and the TCRdb table lists in-frame clones only, not all of them. The V and J calls and the clone size are those of that table, but D and trimming were determined from the DNA. The sample lists a few hundred thousand clones, roughly 84% occurring once. The CDR3 consists of 15 residues. With 10 bases clipped from V and 5 bases from J, the junction kept 12 bases outside the gene matches. Germline CDR1 is LNHDA and CDR2 is SQIVND (reference sequence). This sequence was found in a woman aged 25 to 39 who had recovered from COVID-19. The chain is built from TRBV19 and TRBJ2-1; TRBD2 matches 9 bases. Sequencing was carried out using peripheral blood. The CDR3 reads CATIERLAANNEQFF. Written as DNA, the CDR3 is TGTGCCACCATTGAGAGACTAGCGGCCAACAATGAGCAGTTCTTC.